This TCR beta chain is drawn from a study of T cell responses to AZD1222 COVID-19 vaccine. Regarding this clone: Its antigen is still unknown.

The data were produced by immunoSEQ multiplex PCR, yet TCRdb's version contains in-frame clones alone and is incomplete. The data show about 99,000 clones, with roughly 86% seen just once and over 3% held by the top ten. Whole-study findings and limits: Spike-specific TCR depth and breadth grew after two AZD1222 doses.

This CDR3 has 15 amino acids. Germline CDR1 reads LNHDA; CDR2 reads SQIVND (reference sequence). V shed 7 bases and J 2 bases; nucleotides not matched to a gene: 8. Sequences were derived from peripheral blood, sampled 28 days after the second dose of the MenACWY control vaccine. This TCR was recovered from an adult who received the MenACWY meningococcal vaccine as a control. The J gene is TRBJ2-5, the V gene TRBV19; TRBD2 agrees at 9 bases. The CDR3 region is CASKHPAGGQETQYF. CDR3 DNA: TGTGCCAGTAAACATCCCGCGGGGGGGCAAGAGACCCAGTACTTC.